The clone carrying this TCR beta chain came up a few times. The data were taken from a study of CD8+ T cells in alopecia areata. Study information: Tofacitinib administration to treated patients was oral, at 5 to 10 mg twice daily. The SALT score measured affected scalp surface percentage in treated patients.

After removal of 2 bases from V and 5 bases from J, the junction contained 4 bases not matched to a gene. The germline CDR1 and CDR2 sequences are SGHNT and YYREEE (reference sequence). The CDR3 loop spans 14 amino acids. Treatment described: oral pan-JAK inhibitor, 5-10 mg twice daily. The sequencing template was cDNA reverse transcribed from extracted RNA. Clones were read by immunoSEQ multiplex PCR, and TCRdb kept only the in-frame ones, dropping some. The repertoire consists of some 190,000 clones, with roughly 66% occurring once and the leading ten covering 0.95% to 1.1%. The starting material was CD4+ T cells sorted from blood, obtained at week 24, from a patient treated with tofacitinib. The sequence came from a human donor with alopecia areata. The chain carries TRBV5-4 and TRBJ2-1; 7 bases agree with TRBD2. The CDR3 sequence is CASSFLGGDNEQFF. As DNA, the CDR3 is TGTGCCAGCAGCTTCTTGGGGGGGGACAATGAGCAGTTCTTC.